The entry below gives a single T cell receptor beta chain sequence along with its context. The antigen remains unidentified. This record comes from a study of CD8 T cells in ankylosing spondylitis. Library preparation for TCR beta used quantitative 5'-RACE with molecular barcodes. Using its own MiXCR run on the 5' RACE reads, TCRdb lists one record per CDR3 protein. The sample records 750,000 to 850,000 distinct CDR3 sequences, roughly 10% being singletons. Broader study findings: Typical of ankylosing spondylitis blood, it appeared, was a TCR beta motif of eight highly homologous variants.

V gave up 5 bases and J gave up 7 bases; unmatched junction bases: 4. Germline loops: CDR1 SGHTA, CDR2 FQGNSA. The CDR3 spans 14 residues. The chain is built from TRBV7-2 and TRBJ2-7; 14 bases are a match to TRBD2. Material for sequencing was blood, either unsorted or a sorted T cell fraction (not recorded which). This sequence was found in a male donor with ankylosing spondylitis. The CDR3 region has the DNA TGTGCCAGCAGCATGGGACTAGCGGGGGAAGAGCAGTACTTC. The encoded protein is CASSMGLAGEEQYF.